This T cell receptor beta chain emerged from a study of control samples from healthy donors and cancer patients. Clones were sequenced by immunoSEQ multiplex PCR, and TCRdb holds only the in-frame ones, with some missing. The table shows about 140,000 clones, with 70% to 90% occurring only once. The CDR3 runs 14 residues. The germline V gene encodes CDR1 SGHKS and CDR2 YYEKEE (reference sequence). The V gene lost 2 bases and the J gene lost 9 bases, with 15 bases spanning the gap. The V call is TRBV5-5, the J call TRBJ1-3, with a weak D call TRBD1 (5 bases). This receptor was identified in a woman between 25 and 40 years old in good health. Sequencing used blood. CDR3 sequence: CASSFRVRETTIYF. The CDR3 nucleotides read TGTGCCAGCAGCTTTAGGGTCAGGGAGACCACCATATATTTT.